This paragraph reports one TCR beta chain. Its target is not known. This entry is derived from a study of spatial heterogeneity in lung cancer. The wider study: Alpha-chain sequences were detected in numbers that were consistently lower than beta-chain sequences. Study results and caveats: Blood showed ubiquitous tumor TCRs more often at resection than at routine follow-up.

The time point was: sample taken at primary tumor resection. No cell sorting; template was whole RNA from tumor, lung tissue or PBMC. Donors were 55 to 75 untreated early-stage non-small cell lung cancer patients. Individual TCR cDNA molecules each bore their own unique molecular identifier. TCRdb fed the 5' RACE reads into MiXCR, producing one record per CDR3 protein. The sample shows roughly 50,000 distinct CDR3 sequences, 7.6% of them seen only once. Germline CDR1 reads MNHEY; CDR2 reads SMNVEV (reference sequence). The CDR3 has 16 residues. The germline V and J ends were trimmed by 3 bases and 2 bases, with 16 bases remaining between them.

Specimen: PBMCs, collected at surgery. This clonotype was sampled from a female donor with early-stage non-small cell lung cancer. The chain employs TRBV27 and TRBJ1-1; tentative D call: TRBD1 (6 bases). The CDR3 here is CASSLDQFGGNTEAFF. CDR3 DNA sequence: TGTGCCAGCAGTTTGGACCAATTCGGGGGCAACACTGAAGCTTTCTTT.